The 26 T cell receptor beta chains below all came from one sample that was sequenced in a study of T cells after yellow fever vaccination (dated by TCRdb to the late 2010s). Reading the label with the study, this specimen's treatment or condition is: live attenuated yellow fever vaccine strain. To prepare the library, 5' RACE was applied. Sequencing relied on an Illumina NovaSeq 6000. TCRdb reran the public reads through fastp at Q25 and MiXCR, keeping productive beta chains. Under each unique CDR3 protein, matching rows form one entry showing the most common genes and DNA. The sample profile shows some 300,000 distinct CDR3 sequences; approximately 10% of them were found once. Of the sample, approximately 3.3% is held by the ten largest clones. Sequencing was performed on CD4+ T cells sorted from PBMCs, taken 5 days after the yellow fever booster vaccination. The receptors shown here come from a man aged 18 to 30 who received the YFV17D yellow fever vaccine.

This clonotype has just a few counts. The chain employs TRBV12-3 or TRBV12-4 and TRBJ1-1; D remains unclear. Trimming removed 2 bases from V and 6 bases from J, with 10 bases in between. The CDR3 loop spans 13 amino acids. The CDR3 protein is CASSLRAVAEAFF. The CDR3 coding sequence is TGTGCCAGCAGTTTACGAGCCGTCGCTGAAGCTTTCTTT.

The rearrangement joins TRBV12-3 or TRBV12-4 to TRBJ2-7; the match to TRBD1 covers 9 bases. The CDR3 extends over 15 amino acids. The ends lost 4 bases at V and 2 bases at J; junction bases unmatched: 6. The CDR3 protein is CASSSGTGLTYEQYF. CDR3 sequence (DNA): TGTGCCAGCAGTTCTGGGACAGGGTTAACCTACGAGCAGTACTTC.

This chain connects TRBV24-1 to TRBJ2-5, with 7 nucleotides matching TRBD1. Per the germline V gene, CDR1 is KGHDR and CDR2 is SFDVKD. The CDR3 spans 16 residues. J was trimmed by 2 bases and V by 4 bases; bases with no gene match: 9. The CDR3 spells CATSDAGTASQETQYF. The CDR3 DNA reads TGTGCCACCAGTGACGCCGGGACAGCTTCTCAAGAGACCCAGTACTTC.

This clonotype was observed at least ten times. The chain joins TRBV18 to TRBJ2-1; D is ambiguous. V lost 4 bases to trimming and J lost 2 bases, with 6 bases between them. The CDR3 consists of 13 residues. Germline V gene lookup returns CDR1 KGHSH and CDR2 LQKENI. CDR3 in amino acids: CASSRSAYNEQFF. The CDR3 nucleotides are TGTGCCAGCTCACGTTCAGCCTACAATGAGCAGTTCTTC.

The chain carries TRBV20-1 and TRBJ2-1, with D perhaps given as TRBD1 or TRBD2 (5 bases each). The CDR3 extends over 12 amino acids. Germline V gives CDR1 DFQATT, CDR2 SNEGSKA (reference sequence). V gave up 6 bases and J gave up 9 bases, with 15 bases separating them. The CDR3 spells CSASGAAGEQFF. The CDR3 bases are TGCAGTGCCAGTGGGGCGGCGGGTGAGCAGTTCTTC.

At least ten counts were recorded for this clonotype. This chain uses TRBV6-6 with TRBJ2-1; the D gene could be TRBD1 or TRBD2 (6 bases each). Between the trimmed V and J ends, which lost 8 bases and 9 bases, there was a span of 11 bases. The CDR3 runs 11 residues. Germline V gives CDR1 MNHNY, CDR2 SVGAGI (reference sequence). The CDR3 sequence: CASEGGGEQFF. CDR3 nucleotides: TGTGCCAGCGAGGGGGGCGGTGAGCAGTTCTTC.

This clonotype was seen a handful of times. The CDR3 loop is CASSRGGQLHGELFF. The DNA of the CDR3 is TGCGCCAGCAGCCGAGGGGGGCAATTGCACGGGGAGCTGTTTTTT. The chain has TRBV4-3 and TRBJ2-2; D is possibly TRBD1 or TRBD2 (6 bases each). The germline V and J ends were trimmed by 4 bases and 7 bases, with 16 bases remaining between them. The germline CDR1 and CDR2 sequences are LGHNA and YSLEER. This CDR3 spans 15 amino acids.

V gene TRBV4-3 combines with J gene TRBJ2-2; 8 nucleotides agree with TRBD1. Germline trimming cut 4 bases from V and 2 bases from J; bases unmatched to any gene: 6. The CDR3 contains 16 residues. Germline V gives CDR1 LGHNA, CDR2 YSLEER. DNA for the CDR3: TGCGCCAGCAGCCTAGGGACAGGAGATAACACCGGGGAGCTGTTTTTT. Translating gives CASSLGTGDNTGELFF.

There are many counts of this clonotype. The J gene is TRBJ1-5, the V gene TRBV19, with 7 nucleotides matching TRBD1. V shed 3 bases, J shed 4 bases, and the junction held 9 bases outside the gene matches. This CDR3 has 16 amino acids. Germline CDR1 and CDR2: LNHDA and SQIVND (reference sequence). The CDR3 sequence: CASSIFLAGQNQPQHF. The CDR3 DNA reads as TGTGCCAGTAGTATCTTTTTGGCGGGACAGAATCAGCCCCAGCATTTT. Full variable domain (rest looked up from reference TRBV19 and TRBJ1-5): DGGITQSPKYLFRKEGQNVTLSCEQNLNHDAMYWYRQDPGQGLRLIYYSQIVNDFQKGDIAEGYSVSREKKESFPLTVTSAQKNPTAFYLCASSIFLAGQNQPQHFGDGTRLSIL.

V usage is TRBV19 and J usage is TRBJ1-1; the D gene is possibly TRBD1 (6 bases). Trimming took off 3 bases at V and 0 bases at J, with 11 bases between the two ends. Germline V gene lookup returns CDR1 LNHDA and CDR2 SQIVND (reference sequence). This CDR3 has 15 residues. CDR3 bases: TGTGCCAGTAGTATTGAAGGACAGTTGAACACTGAAGCTTTCTTT. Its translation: CASSIEGQLNTEAFF.

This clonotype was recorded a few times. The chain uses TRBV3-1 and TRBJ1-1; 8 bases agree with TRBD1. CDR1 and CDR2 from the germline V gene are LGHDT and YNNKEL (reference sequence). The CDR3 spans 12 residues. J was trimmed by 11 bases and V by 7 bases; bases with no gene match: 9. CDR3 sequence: CASNYGQGGAFF. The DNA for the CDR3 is TGTGCCAGCAATTACGGACAGGGCGGCGCTTTCTTT.

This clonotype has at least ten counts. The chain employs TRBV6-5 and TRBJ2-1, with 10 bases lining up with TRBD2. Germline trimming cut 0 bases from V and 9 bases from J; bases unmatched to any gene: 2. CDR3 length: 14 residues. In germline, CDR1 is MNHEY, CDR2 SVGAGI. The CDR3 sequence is CASSYSGLATEQFF. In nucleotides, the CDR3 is TGTGCCAGCAGTTACTCGGGACTAGCGACTGAGCAGTTCTTC.

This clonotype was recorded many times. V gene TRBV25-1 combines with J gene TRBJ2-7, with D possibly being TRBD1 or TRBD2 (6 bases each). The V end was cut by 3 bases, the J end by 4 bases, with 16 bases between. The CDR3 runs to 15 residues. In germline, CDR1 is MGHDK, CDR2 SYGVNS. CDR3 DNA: TGTGCCAGCAGTGAGCACGGGGGCCCAAGGTACGAGCAGTACTTC. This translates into CASSEHGGPRYEQYF.

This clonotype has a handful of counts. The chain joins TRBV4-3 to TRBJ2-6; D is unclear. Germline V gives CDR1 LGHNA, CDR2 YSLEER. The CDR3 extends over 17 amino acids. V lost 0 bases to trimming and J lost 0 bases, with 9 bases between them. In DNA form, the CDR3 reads TGCGCCAGCAGCCAAGATCTCGTGGGCTCTGGGGCCAACGTCCTGACTTTC. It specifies CASSQDLVGSGANVLTF.

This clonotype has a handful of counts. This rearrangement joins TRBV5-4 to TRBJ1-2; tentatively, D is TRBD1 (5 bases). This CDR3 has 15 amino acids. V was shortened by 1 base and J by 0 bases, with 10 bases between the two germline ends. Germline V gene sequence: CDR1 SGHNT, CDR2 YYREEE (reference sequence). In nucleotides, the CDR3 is TGTGCCAGCAGCTTGAGGTCGGGACCTAACTATGGCTACACCTTC. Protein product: CASSLRSGPNYGYTF.

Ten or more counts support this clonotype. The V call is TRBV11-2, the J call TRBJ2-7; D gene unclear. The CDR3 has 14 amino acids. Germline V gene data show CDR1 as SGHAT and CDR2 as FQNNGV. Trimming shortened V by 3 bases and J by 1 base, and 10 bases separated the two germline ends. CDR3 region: CASSFNSFSYEQYF. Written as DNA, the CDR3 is TGTGCCAGCAGCTTCAACAGTTTTTCCTACGAGCAGTACTTC.

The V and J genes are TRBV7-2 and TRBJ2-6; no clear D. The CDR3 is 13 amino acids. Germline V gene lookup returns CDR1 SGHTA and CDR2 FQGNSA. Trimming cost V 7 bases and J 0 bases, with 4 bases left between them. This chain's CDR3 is CASTLSGANVLTF. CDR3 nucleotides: TGTGCCAGCACCCTCTCTGGGGCCAACGTCCTGACTTTC.

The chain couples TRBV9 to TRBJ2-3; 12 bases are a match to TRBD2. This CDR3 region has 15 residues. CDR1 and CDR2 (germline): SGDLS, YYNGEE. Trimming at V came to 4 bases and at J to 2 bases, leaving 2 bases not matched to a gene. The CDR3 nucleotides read TGTGCCAGCAGCACTAGCGGGGGGATCACAGATACGCAGTATTTT. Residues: CASSTSGGITDTQYF.

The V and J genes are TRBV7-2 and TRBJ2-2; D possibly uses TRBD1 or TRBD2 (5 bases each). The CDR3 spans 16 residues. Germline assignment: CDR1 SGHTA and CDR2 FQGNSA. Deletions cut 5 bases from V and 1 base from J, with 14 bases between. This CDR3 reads CASSPRDGVNTGELFF. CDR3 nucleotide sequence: TGTGCCAGCAGCCCCAGGGACGGGGTGAACACCGGGGAGCTGTTTTTT.

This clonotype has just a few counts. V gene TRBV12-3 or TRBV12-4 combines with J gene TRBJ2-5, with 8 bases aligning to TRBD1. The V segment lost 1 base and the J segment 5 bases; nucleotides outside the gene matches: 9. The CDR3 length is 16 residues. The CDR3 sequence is CASSLVQTGVRETQYF. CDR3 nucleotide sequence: TGTGCCAGCAGTTTAGTACAGACAGGGGTGAGGGAGACCCAGTACTTC.

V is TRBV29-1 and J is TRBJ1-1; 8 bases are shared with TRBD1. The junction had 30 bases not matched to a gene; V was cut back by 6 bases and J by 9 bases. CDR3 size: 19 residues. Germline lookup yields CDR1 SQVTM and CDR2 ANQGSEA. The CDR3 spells CSVRDFPRGKGGRQGKAFF. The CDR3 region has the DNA TGCAGCGTCCGAGACTTTCCGAGGGGGAAGGGAGGCCGACAGGGGAAAGCTTTCTTT.

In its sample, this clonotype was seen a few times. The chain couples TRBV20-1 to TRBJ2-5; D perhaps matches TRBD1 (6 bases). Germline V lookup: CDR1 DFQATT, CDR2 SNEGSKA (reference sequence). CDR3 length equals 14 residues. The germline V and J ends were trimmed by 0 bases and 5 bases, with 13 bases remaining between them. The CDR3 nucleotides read TGCAGTGCTAGAGAGATACAGGGTCGGGAGACCCAGTACTTC. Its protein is CSAREIQGRETQYF.

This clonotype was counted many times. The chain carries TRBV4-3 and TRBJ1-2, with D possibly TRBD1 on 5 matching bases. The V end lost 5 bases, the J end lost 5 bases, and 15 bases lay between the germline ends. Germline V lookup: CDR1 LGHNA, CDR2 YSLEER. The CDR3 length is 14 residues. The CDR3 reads CASSIGGTYYGYTF. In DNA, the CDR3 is TGCGCCAGCAGCATAGGCGGGACTTATTATGGCTACACCTTC.

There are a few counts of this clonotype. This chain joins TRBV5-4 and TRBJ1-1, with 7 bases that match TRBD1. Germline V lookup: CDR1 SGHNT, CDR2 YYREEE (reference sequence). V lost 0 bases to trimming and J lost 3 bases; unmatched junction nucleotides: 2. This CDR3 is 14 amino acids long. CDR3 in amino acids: CASSLDRGDTEAFF. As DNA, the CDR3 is TGTGCCAGCAGCTTGGACAGGGGAGACACTGAAGCTTTCTTT.

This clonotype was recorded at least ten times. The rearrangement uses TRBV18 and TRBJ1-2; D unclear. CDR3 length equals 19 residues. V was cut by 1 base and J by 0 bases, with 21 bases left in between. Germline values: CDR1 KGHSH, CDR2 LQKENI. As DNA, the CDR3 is TGTGCCAGCTCACCACTACCCCCGGCAAGAGACCTTTCTAACTATGGCTACACCTTC. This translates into CASSPLPPARDLSNYGYTF.

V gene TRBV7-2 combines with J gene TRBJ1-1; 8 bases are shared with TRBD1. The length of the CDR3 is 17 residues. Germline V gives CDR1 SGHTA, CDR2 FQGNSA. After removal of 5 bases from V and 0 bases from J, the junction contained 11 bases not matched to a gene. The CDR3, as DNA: TGTGCCAGCAGCCCGCGGACAGGGCGGGTAGTGAACACTGAAGCTTTCTTT. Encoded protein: CASSPRTGRVVNTEAFF.